This is a list of T cell receptor beta chains from one sample in a study of blood T cell repertoires in COVID-19. Profiling relied on immunoSEQ multiplex PCR, and the TCRdb table lists in-frame clones only, not all of them. Of roughly 290,000 clones listed, 90% are singletons. What was sequenced was peripheral blood. The receptors were sampled from a woman in her 30s with COVID-19, enrolled during active disease. Each CDR3 is given with its conserved first and last residue. The order of the fields is V gene, clone size, J gene, D gene, CDR3 DNA, CDR3 protein. D genes are given only for firm matches. For some rows the clone size is stated as once, few or many, or as a class when expanded; others skip it.

TRBV5-1	once	TRBJ2-7	TRBD2	TGCGCCAGCAGCTTGCAGGCGGGAGCCCTGTTTTCCTACGAGCAGTACTTC	CASSLQAGALFSYEQYF
TRBV5-4	.	TRBJ2-4	TRBD1	TGTGCCAGCAGCACGGGACAGGAAAACATTCAGTACTTC	CASSTGQENIQYF
TRBV10-1	.	TRBJ1-1	.	TGCGCCAGCAGTGGGCCGAACACTGAAGCTTTCTTT	CASSGPNTEAFF
TRBV5-4	.	TRBJ2-1	.	TGTGCCAGCAGCTCCGGACCCAGGGGCAATGAGCAGTTCTTC	CASSSGPRGNEQFF
TRBV27	.	TRBJ1-1	.	TGTGCCAGCAGTCCCAGACAGCACACTGAAGCTTTCTTT	CASSPRQHTEAFF
TRBV5-1	.	TRBJ2-7	.	TGCGCCAGCAGCTTGCGGGACAACTACGAGCAGTACTTC	CASSLRDNYEQYF
TRBV6-2/TRBV6-3	.	TRBJ1-5	.	TGTGCCAGCAGTTTAGACTTGTATCAGCCCCAGCATTTT	CASSLDLYQPQHF
TRBV30	.	TRBJ2-2	.	TGTGCCTGGAGAAGGAGGGACGGGGAGCTGTTTTTT	CAWRRRDGELFF
TRBV3-1/TRBV3-2	.	TRBJ2-2	.	TGTGCCAGCAGCCAAGGGAGGGAATGGGCCGGGGAGCTGTTTTTT	CASSQGREWAGELFF
TRBV6-5	.	TRBJ1-1	TRBD1	TGTGCCAGCACCAAGGACAGGGCGGCTTTCTTT	CASTKDRAAFF
TRBV6-5	.	TRBJ2-7	TRBD1	TGTGCCAGCAGCCGGGACAGGGTCGAGCAGTACTTC	CASSRDRVEQYF
TRBV5-4	once	TRBJ2-1	TRBD2	TGTGCCAGCAGCACTCGACTAGCGGGAGGGGAAGAGCAGTTCTTC	CASSTRLAGGEEQFF
TRBV6-2/TRBV6-3	.	TRBJ2-7	TRBD1	TGTGCCAGCAGTTACCTCGGCAGGGGGCACGAGCAGTACTTC	CASSYLGRGHEQYF
TRBV24-1	.	TRBJ1-2	.	TGTGCCACCAGTGGAGCGGGTAACTATGGCTACACCTTC	CATSGAGNYGYTF
TRBV28	.	TRBJ2-6	.	TGTGCCAGCAGCCCAGGGGACTCTGGGGCCAACGTCCTGACTTTC	CASSPGDSGANVLTF
TRBV27	.	TRBJ2-7	TRBD1	TGTGCCAGCAGTTATAGGCAGGGGGAATCCTACGAGCAGTACTTC	CASSYRQGESYEQYF
TRBV7-8	.	TRBJ2-7	.	TGTGCCAGCAGCTCCGACAAGCCGCTGGGGCTCTACGAGCAGTACTTC	CASSSDKPLGLYEQYF
TRBV5-6	.	TRBJ1-1	.	TGTGCCAGCAGCTTACAGCAGAACACTGAAGCTTTCTTT	CASSLQQNTEAFF
TRBV19	once	TRBJ1-1	.	TGTGCCAGTAGTTCGGCAGGGGTGGGCACTGAAGCTTTCTTT	CASSSAGVGTEAFF
TRBV7-2	.	TRBJ1-6	.	TGTGCCAGCAGCTTAGGGGGCACGGGCGGTTCACCCCTCCACTTT	CASSLGGTGGSPLHF
TRBV6-6	.	TRBJ1-4	.	TGTGCCAGCAAAGACCCGGGTTCTAATGAAAAACTGTTTTTT	CASKDPGSNEKLFF
TRBV19	.	TRBJ2-6	TRBD1	TGTGCCAGTAGTGGACAGGGCTATGGGGCCAACGTCCTGACTTTC	CASSGQGYGANVLTF
TRBV4-2	.	TRBJ2-1	.	TGTGCCAGCAGCCAAGTCGTTGGGCAGGGACTCAACAATGAGCAGTTCTTC	CASSQVVGQGLNNEQFF
TRBV7-9	.	TRBJ2-5	TRBD1	TGTGCCAGCAGCTGGACAGGGGGCGAAGAGACCCAGTACTTC	CASSWTGGEETQYF